This TCR beta chain came from a study of blood T cell repertoires in COVID-19. With V trimmed by 3 bases and J by 3 bases, 3 bases remained unmatched. This CDR3 region has 17 residues. Germline V gene sequence: CDR1 KGHDR, CDR2 SFDVKD. In the original processing: Using reference gene primer amplification, nucleated cell counts were estimated. Here immunoSEQ multiplex PCR was the method, and the copy in TCRdb shows in-frame clones only, minus some. V and J calls plus clone size are reproduced from that table; the DNA served to infer D and trimming. The table has about 120,000 clones, approximately 90% seen once.

The sequenced sample consisted of peripheral blood. This receptor was identified in a human donor in a cohort sampled during active COVID-19. This sequence joins TRBV24-1 and TRBJ2-2; 13 bases match TRBD2. In nucleotides, the CDR3 is TGTGCCACCAGTGATGCGGGACTAGCGGGACACACCGGGGAGCTGTTTTTT. Protein: CATSDAGLAGHTGELFF.